These T cell receptor beta chains were read from a single sample in a study of T-cell reconstitution after alpha-beta-depleted transplantation in children. TCRdb used MiXCR to reprocess the PCR reads, holding one entry per CDR3 protein. The sample lists more than 400,000 distinct CDR3 sequences; roughly an eighth were seen once. The specimen was PBMCs, mostly from graft donor cells, collected 180 days after TCRalphabeta/CD19-depleted stem cell transplant. Receptor source: a female patient aged 2-10 years who had a stem cell transplant for aplastic anemia, so the T cells may come from the graft donor. Each CDR3 is given with its conserved first and last residue. D genes are given only for firm matches. Only part of the rows carry a size: once, few, many, or a class if the clone is expanded.

V gene	D gene	clone size	J gene	CDR3 DNA	CDR3 protein
TRBV28	.	few	TRBJ2-7	TGTGCCAGCAGTCCATCCCACGGCGGGATGTGGTACGAGCAGTACTTC	CASSPSHGGMWYEQYF
TRBV9	.	.	TRBJ2-1	TGTGCCAGCAGCGTATCTAGCCCCGGGTACAATGAGCAGTTCTTC	CASSVSSPGYNEQFF
TRBV6-5	TRBD2	.	TRBJ2-2	TGTGCCAGCCGCTCCCCGGGACTAGCGTCTACCGGGGAGCTGTTTTTT	CASRSPGLASTGELFF
TRBV24-1	TRBD2	few	TRBJ2-3	TGTGCCACCAGTATTACTAGCGGGAGCCCAGATACGCAGTATTTT	CATSITSGSPDTQYF
TRBV6-2/TRBV6-3	TRBD2	few	TRBJ2-1	TGTGCCAGCAGTTACGGACTAGCGGGAGCTGGTTTGTTCTTC	CASSYGLAGAGLFF
TRBV11-3	TRBD2	.	TRBJ2-1	TGTGCCAGCAGCGGGTATTTGGGCGGGAGGGATCATGAGCAGTTCTTC	CASSGYLGGRDHEQFF
TRBV20-1	.	few	TRBJ1-2	TGCAGTGCTGGGACTCAGGCAAACTATGGCTACACCTTC	CSAGTQANYGYTF
TRBV7-9	.	many	TRBJ1-2	TGTGCCAGCAGCCCTCTTGAGGCGGCCGAAGGCTACACCTTC	CASSPLEAAEGYTF
TRBV7-9	.	few	TRBJ1-1	TGTGCCAGCAGCTTAGGGCGCCTCACTGAAGCTTTCTTT	CASSLGRLTEAFF
TRBV15	.	.	TRBJ1-4	TGTGCCACCAGCAGAGGACAGGCAACTAATGAAAAACTGTTTTTT	CATSRGQATNEKLFF
TRBV20-1	.	few	TRBJ2-3	TGCAGTGCTAGAGATATCGGGCTTGGCACAGATACGCAGTATTTT	CSARDIGLGTDTQYF
TRBV5-1	.	.	TRBJ1-1	TGCGCCAGCAGCTTGGAGGGTCTCGGCAGGGGCACTGAAGCTTTCTTT	CASSLEGLGRGTEAFF
TRBV6-2/TRBV6-3	.	.	TRBJ1-1	TGTGCCAGCAGTTACTCTCTGGGACCGAACACTGAAGCTTTCTTT	CASSYSLGPNTEAFF
TRBV5-1	.	.	TRBJ2-7	TGCGCCAGCAGCTTGGAAAGCGCAGCCTACGAGCAGTACTTC	CASSLESAAYEQYF
TRBV29-1	.	many	TRBJ1-1	TGCAGCGCCGACCGCATGGACGTGGGGACTGAAGCTTTCTTT	CSADRMDVGTEAFF
TRBV19	TRBD1	many	TRBJ1-2	TGTGCCAGTAGTATAGGAACAGGGGACTATGGCTACACCTTC	CASSIGTGDYGYTF
TRBV6-1	TRBD2	once	TRBJ2-1	TGTGCCAGCAGGGCCACTAGCGGCCCCGGGGGGAATGAGCAGTTCTTC	CASRATSGPGGNEQFF
TRBV24-1	TRBD1	.	TRBJ2-7	TGTGCCACCTCCGCGGGCGGGACAGGGGGCTACGAGCAGTACTTC	CATSAGGTGGYEQYF
TRBV7-9	.	few	TRBJ2-3	TGTGCCAGCAGCAACCGTGGGGGGACAGATACGCAGTATTTT	CASSNRGGTDTQYF
TRBV7-2	.	.	TRBJ2-4	TGTGCCAGCCGCCTTCCCCCCGTTCAGGCCAAAAACATTCAGTACTTC	CASRLPPVQAKNIQYF
TRBV7-2	TRBD1	many	TRBJ2-2	TGTGCCAGCAGCCCGGACAGGGGAACCGGGGAGCTGTTTTTT	CASSPDRGTGELFF
TRBV6-2/TRBV6-3	TRBD1	few	TRBJ1-5	TGTGCCAGCAGTTACGGATGGACAGGACCAAATCAGCCCCAGCATTTT	CASSYGWTGPNQPQHF
TRBV29-1	TRBD1	many	TRBJ1-1	TGCAGCGTCAAAACAGGGGCGAGGAGGAACACTGAAGCTTTCTTT	CSVKTGARRNTEAFF
TRBV7-2	.	.	TRBJ2-3	TGTGCCAGCAGCTTAGATGTTGGGGCCTGGAATACGCAGTATTTT	CASSLDVGAWNTQYF
TRBV11-1	.	few	TRBJ2-2	TGTGCCAGCAGCTCCCCCCCTCTAGCCTCCGGGAGAAGGAACACCGGGGAGCTGTTTTTT	CASSSPPLASGRRNTGELFF
TRBV7-9	TRBD2	.	TRBJ2-1	TGTGCCAGCATCACCCAGCAACTAGCGGTCAATGAGCAGTTCTTC	CASITQQLAVNEQFF
TRBV7-8	.	.	TRBJ2-7	TGTGCCAGCAGCACTGGGACTCGCTCCTACGAGCAGTACTTC	CASSTGTRSYEQYF
TRBV28	.	.	TRBJ1-2	TGTGCCAGCCCGGGACAAGACTATGGCTACACCTTC	CASPGQDYGYTF
TRBV27	TRBD1	many	TRBJ2-1	TGTGCCAGCAGTTCTAATCTTCACAGGGGCCCTTACAATGAGCAGTTCTTC	CASSSNLHRGPYNEQFF
TRBV20-1	.	few	TRBJ1-1	TGCAGTGCTAGGTCAGGGCACCTTGAAGCTTTCTTT	CSARSGHLEAFF
TRBV7-9	.	few	TRBJ1-1	TGTGCCAGCAGCTTACCCGTACCGAACACTGAAGCTTTCTTT	CASSLPVPNTEAFF
TRBV10-2	TRBD1	.	TRBJ2-5	TGCGCCAGCAGTGGGACAGGGGTTCAGACCCAGTACTTC	CASSGTGVQTQYF
TRBV27	.	.	TRBJ2-1	TGTGCCAGCAGTTTACGCCTATACAATGAGCAGTTCTTC	CASSLRLYNEQFF
TRBV13	.	.	TRBJ1-6	TGTGCCAGCAGCCCCCAGGACAGAAATAATTCACCCCTCCACTTT	CASSPQDRNNSPLHF
TRBV28	.	few	TRBJ1-5	TGTGCCAGCAGTTTACGCAGATCTCAGCCCCAGCATTTT	CASSLRRSQPQHF
TRBV28	.	.	TRBJ1-5	TGTGCCAGCAGCCGAGGGGAGTGGGATAGCAATCAGCCCCAGCATTTT	CASSRGEWDSNQPQHF
TRBV6-1	TRBD2	.	TRBJ2-7	TGTGCCAGCAGTCCGGCGAGCGGGAGCCTCTACGAGCAGTACTTC	CASSPASGSLYEQYF
TRBV4-3	.	few	TRBJ1-2	TGCGCCAGCAGCCAAGATAGAAGCTATGGCTACACCTTC	CASSQDRSYGYTF
TRBV24-1	.	few	TRBJ2-7	TGTGCCGCAGGCCCCGGGACACCTCCTTACGAGCAGTACTTC	CAAGPGTPPYEQYF
TRBV12-3/TRBV12-4	.	many	TRBJ2-3	TGTGCCAGCAGTTTCGGTCGACAGCGGGTAGGGGCAGATACGCAGTATTTT	CASSFGRQRVGADTQYF
TRBV20-1	.	.	TRBJ1-5	TGCAGTGCTAGAGATTCAGGGGGCAATCAGCCCCAGCATTTT	CSARDSGGNQPQHF
TRBV7-7	TRBD2	few	TRBJ2-5	TGTGCCAGCAGCCCACGGACTAGCGGGGAGACCCAGTACTTC	CASSPRTSGETQYF